One sample yielded the 28 T cell receptor beta chains listed below, sequenced in a study of regulatory T cells in long-lasting Graves disease. The authors built TCR beta libraries using iRepertoire HTBI primers and Arm-PCR of CDR3 regions. Via MiXCR, TCRdb re-called the multiplex PCR reads, giving one row per CDR3 protein. Found here are a few hundred thousand distinct CDR3 sequences, 10% to 15% of them singletons; the top ten hold approximately 17%. The time point: newly diagnosed GD, antithyroid drugs for less than 3 months. Following extraction of RNA from PBMCs, that RNA was used to make the TCR library. The same sample was also studied in work on T cells in Graves' hyperthyroidism and ophthalmopathy.

The input for sequencing was peripheral blood mononuclear cells (PBMCs), taken at new diagnosis, from a patient treated with antithyroid drugs. Every receptor here comes from a woman between 18 and 30 years old with Graves disease.

This clonotype was counted ten times or more. J is TRBJ2-7 and V is TRBV12-3 or TRBV12-4; possible D gene TRBD2, 6 bases. The CDR3 is 16 residues long. The V and J ends lost 5 bases and 1 base respectively, with 18 bases between them. The CDR3 coding sequence is TGTGCCAGCAGTCTCACATCCTTTGGAGGGTCCTACGAGCAGTACTTC. It codes for CASSLTSFGGSYEQYF.

About this clonotype itself: A far larger clone is a single base away, which makes a read error likely. The chain couples TRBV11-2 to TRBJ2-4; 7 nucleotides match TRBD1. Trimming cost V 3 bases and J 13 bases; bases outside gene matches: 6. CDR1 is SGHAT and CDR2 is FQNNGV in the germline V gene. The CDR3 totals 12 residues. The CDR3 loop reads CASSLDRNEQYF. CDR3 sequence (DNA): TGTGCCAGCAGCTTGGACAGGAATGAGCAGTACTTC.

This clonotype was observed at least ten times. The CDR3, as DNA: TGTGCCACCAGCAGGGGAGACCATCGGGAGTGGCAGTTCTTC. Amino acids: CATSRGDHREWQFF. The rearrangement links TRBV15 to TRBJ2-1; D is perhaps TRBD2 (6 bases). Germline CDR1 and CDR2: LNHNV and YYDKDF (reference sequence). The CDR3 totals 14 residues. V lost 3 bases, J lost 12 bases, and 18 bases lay in between.

This clonotype turned up a few times. The gene calls are TRBV20-1 and TRBJ2-7; 7 nucleotides match TRBD2. Germline CDR1 is DFQATT and CDR2 is SNEGSKA (reference sequence). CDR3 size: 13 residues. After removal of 1 base from V and 3 bases from J, the junction contained 3 bases not matched to a gene. CDR3 amino acids: CSARVGGGYEQYF. The CDR3, as DNA: TGCAGTGCTAGAGTGGGCGGGGGCTACGAGCAGTACTTC.

This clonotype was seen ten or more times. The chain employs TRBV7-9 and TRBJ2-7; no firm D call. Trimming pared 0 bases from V and 2 bases from J, leaving 8 bases between. CDR1 is SEHNR and CDR2 is FQNEAQ in the germline V gene (reference sequence). The CDR3 has 14 amino acids. The CDR3 here is CASSLAWRPYEQYV. CDR3 sequence (DNA): TGTGCCAGCAGCTTAGCGTGGAGACCCTACGAGCAGTACGTC.

This clonotype has ten or more counts. For the CDR3, the DNA is TGTGCCAGCAGTTATAGAACAGGACTTTCTAACTATGGCTACACCTTC. It encodes CASSYRTGLSNYGYTF. The V gene is TRBV6-5, the J gene TRBJ1-2, with D possibly TRBD1 on 5 matching bases. The CDR3 has 16 residues. CDR1 MNHEY and CDR2 SVGAGI come from the germline V gene. Between the trimmed V and J ends, which lost 3 bases and 0 bases, there was a span of 14 bases.

This clonotype was seen repeatedly, ten times or more. The chain couples TRBV27 to TRBJ1-1; tentative D call: TRBD1 (6 bases). Deletions cut 2 bases from V and 6 bases from J, with 13 bases between. Germline CDR1 MNHEY, CDR2 SMNVEV (reference sequence). The CDR3 contains 14 residues. CDR3 sequence: CASSLNGGIAEAFF. CDR3 nucleotides: TGTGCCAGCAGTTTAAACGGGGGCATCGCTGAAGCTTTCTTT.

V usage is TRBV10-3 and J usage is TRBJ1-1; the D is unclear. Trimming took 4 bases from V and 0 from J, leaving 12 bases between them. The germline V gene has CDR1 ENHRY and CDR2 SYGVKD. This CDR3 has 15 amino acids. Written as DNA, the CDR3 is TGTGCCATCAGTGCGACCGGCAAGCTGAACACTGAAGCTTTCTTT. This encodes CAISATGKLNTEAFF.

This clonotype was seen ten or more times. The chain joins TRBV7-8 to TRBJ2-3; D unresolved. Trimming cost V 5 bases and J 2 bases, with 14 bases left between them. Per germline, CDR1 SGHVS and CDR2 FQNEAQ. The CDR3 runs to 15 residues. This chain's CDR3 is CASSGLGPSTDTQYF. The CDR3 DNA follows: TGTGCCAGCAGCGGGCTAGGGCCTTCCACAGATACGCAGTATTTT.

This clonotype has ten or more counts. CDR3 loop: CSARGLNPYNEQFF. In nucleotides, the CDR3 is TGCAGTGCTAGAGGACTAAACCCCTACAATGAGCAGTTCTTC. The chain carries TRBV20-1 and TRBJ2-1; tentatively, D is TRBD2 (5 bases). From germline, CDR1 is DFQATT and CDR2 SNEGSKA (reference sequence). The CDR3 extends over 14 amino acids. V gave up 1 base and J gave up 2 bases, with 9 bases separating them.

This clonotype has at least ten counts. Here the CDR3 reads CASSEYGTAFF. The CDR3 region has the DNA TGTGCCAGCAGTGAGTACGGGACGGCTTTCTTT. The rearrangement links TRBV6-1 to TRBJ1-1; possibly TRBD1 for D (5 bases). V lost 3 bases, J lost 11 bases, and 10 bases lay in between. In germline, CDR1 is MNHNS, CDR2 SASEGT. The CDR3 is 11 amino acids.

This clonotype was seen a few times. The chain employs TRBV5-6 and TRBJ1-1, with D possibly matching TRBD1 (5 bases). The CDR3 spans 12 residues. Germline-derived CDR1 and CDR2 are SGHDT and YYEEEE. Trimming removed 2 bases at V and 12 bases at J, with 14 bases between. The CDR3 nucleotides are TGTGCCAGCAGCTTAATCGAGGGGAGGACTTTCTTT. Protein product: CASSLIEGRTFF.

The CDR3 DNA sequence: TGTGCCAGCAGCTTAGACGGCAGTTACTCCTATAATTCACCCCTCCACTTT. Its protein product is CASSLDGSYSYNSPLHF. This chain connects TRBV7-2 to TRBJ1-6; D call uncertain. This CDR3 comprises 17 residues. Trimming cost V 1 base and J 0 bases, with 10 bases left between them. Germline V CDR1 and CDR2: SGHTA, FQGNSA.

This clonotype was recorded at least ten times. The junction differs from germline at one of its ends, possibly a read error. The chain joins TRBV12-3 or TRBV12-4 to TRBJ2-1; perhaps TRBD2 as D (6 bases). The CDR3 runs 15 residues. CDR3 region: CASSLALIPLDEQFF. The CDR3 DNA reads as TGTGCCAGCAGTCTAGCGTTGATACCACTGGATGAGCAGTTCTTC.

This clonotype was counted ten times or more. The chain combines TRBV29-1 with TRBJ2-1; 7 bases fit TRBD2. CDR3 length equals 13 residues. Germline assignment: CDR1 SQVTM and CDR2 ANQGSEA. The chain's CDR3 is CGAGGDYYNEQFF. The CDR3 DNA sequence: TGCGGGGCTGGGGGGGACTATTACAATGAGCAGTTCTTC.

This clonotype has at least ten counts. The CDR3 nucleotides read TGTGCCAGCAGTTTTACAGGGGGAACACAGCCCCAGCATTTT. Its translation: CASSFTGGTQPQHF. The chain joins TRBV28 to TRBJ1-5; TRBD1 matches 8 bases. V lost 3 bases, J lost 7 bases, and 5 bases stayed unmatched. This CDR3 spans 14 amino acids. Germline values: CDR1 MDHEN, CDR2 SYDVKM.

The chain links TRBV2 to TRBJ2-1; 14 bases fit TRBD2. V lost 11 bases and J lost 0; bases outside the gene matches: 12. Looked up from germline, CDR1 is SNHLY and CDR2 is FYNNEI. This CDR3 contains 18 residues. CDR3 DNA sequence: TGTGCCGGAGGAAGACTAGCGGGAGGGCCTAGCTCCTACAATGAGCAGTTCTTC. Translating gives CAGGRLAGGPSSYNEQFF. Looking up the rest from reference TRBV2 and TRBJ2-1 gives the full variable domain: EPEVTQTPSHQVTQMGQEVILRCVPISNHLYFYWYRQILGQKVEFLVSFYNNEISEKSEIFDDQFSVERPDGSNFTLKIRSTKLEDSAMYFCAGGRLAGGPSSYNEQFFGPGTRLTVL.

This clonotype was observed many times. CDR3 in amino acids: CASSLDGRLAGDPYSYNEQFF. CDR3 DNA: TGTGCCAGCAGCTTAGACGGGCGGTTAGCGGGGGACCCTTACTCCTACAATGAGCAGTTCTTC. The chain links TRBV7-8 to TRBJ2-1, with 9 nucleotides matching TRBD2. Germline lookup yields CDR1 SGHVS and CDR2 FQNEAQ. Germline trimming cut 1 base from V and 0 bases from J; bases unmatched to any gene: 16. The length of the CDR3 is 21 residues.

The rearrangement uses TRBV7-8 and TRBJ1-5; D possibly corresponds to TRBD1 (5 bases). This CDR3 contains 13 residues. Germline assignment: CDR1 SGHVS and CDR2 FQNEAQ. V was shortened by 3 bases and J by 6 bases, with 9 bases between the two germline ends. The chain's CDR3 is CASSLAGIQPQHF. CDR3 DNA sequence: TGTGCCAGCAGCTTGGCAGGGATTCAGCCCCAGCATTTT.

This clonotype was recorded many times. The genes are TRBV2 and TRBJ1-5, with D possibly TRBD1 on 6 matching bases. Germline CDR1 SNHLY, CDR2 FYNNEI. Trimming shortened V by 6 bases and J by 0 bases, and 9 bases separated the two germline ends. The CDR3 has 14 residues. The CDR3 loop reads CASRRTASNQPQHF. The CDR3 nucleotides read TGTGCCAGCAGGCGGACAGCTAGCAATCAGCCCCAGCATTTT.

The table lists this clonotype with many counts. V usage is TRBV7-3 and J usage is TRBJ1-1; 9 bases are a match to TRBD1. Per germline, CDR1 SGHTA and CDR2 FQGTGA. CDR3 length: 14 amino acids. V trimming: 4 bases; J trimming: 6 bases; junction bases outside the gene matches: 6. The CDR3 bases are TGTGCCAGCAGCTCTACGACAGGGGGGGCTGAAGCTTTCTTT. Amino acids: CASSSTTGGAEAFF.

The table lists this clonotype with many counts. The chain has TRBV6-1 and TRBJ1-1; 10 nucleotides line up with TRBD1. J gave up 3 bases and V 7 bases, and 8 bases lay outside the gene matches. The CDR3 has 15 amino acids. Germline loops: CDR1 MNHNS, CDR2 SASEGT. The CDR3 loop reads CASNIGTGADTEAFF. As DNA, the CDR3 is TGTGCCAGCAACATCGGGACAGGGGCGGACACTGAAGCTTTCTTT.

This clonotype was counted ten times or more. The chain has TRBV7-9 and TRBJ2-5; possible D gene TRBD2, 5 bases. This CDR3 has 15 amino acids. The V end was cut by 5 bases, the J end by 2 bases, with 15 bases between. The germline gives CDR1 SEHNR, CDR2 FQNEAQ (reference sequence). CDR3 in amino acids: CASSLTLDWQETQYF. The CDR3 DNA reads TGTGCCAGCAGCCTGACCTTGGACTGGCAAGAGACCCAGTACTTC.

This clonotype came up many times. V usage is TRBV27 and J usage is TRBJ2-7; 14 nucleotides match TRBD2. The CDR3 loop spans 17 amino acids. Germline V gene sequence: CDR1 MNHEY, CDR2 SMNVEV (reference sequence). V lost 5 bases to trimming and J lost 2 bases; unmatched junction nucleotides: 8. The CDR3 is CASSPLGLAGETYEQYF. The CDR3 DNA reads TGTGCCAGCAGTCCCCTGGGACTAGCGGGAGAAACCTACGAGCAGTACTTC.

This clonotype was observed many times. The V gene is TRBV10-3, the J gene TRBJ1-1; no definite D call. Germline V gene lookup returns CDR1 ENHRY and CDR2 SYGVKD. This CDR3 region has 13 residues. The V and J ends lost 10 bases and 1 base respectively, with 13 bases between them. The CDR3 bases are TGTGCCAACCGATCCCCGGAGAACACTGAAGCTTTCTTT. As protein: CANRSPENTEAFF.

The V and J genes are TRBV29-1 and TRBJ1-1, with D possibly being TRBD1 (6 bases). The CDR3 has 17 residues. The germline V gene encodes CDR1 SQVTM and CDR2 ANQGSEA. Trimming took off 4 bases at V and 5 bases at J, with 26 bases between the two ends. The CDR3, as DNA: TGCAGCGTTGTCCCCCTGGCGCGGCGCAGGGGAAGAACTGAAGCTTTCTTT. It specifies CSVVPLARRRGRTEAFF.

This clonotype was seen a few times. A much larger clone lies one base from this, so it may be a read error. In nucleotides, the CDR3 is TGTGCCGGCAGCTTAATGGACAGGGGCCGCAATGAGCAGTTCTTC. It translates to CAGSLMDRGRNEQFF. The V gene is TRBV7-3, the J gene TRBJ2-1; 9 bases match TRBD1. The germline CDR1 and CDR2 sequences are SGHTA and FQGTGA. This CDR3 spans 15 amino acids.

This clonotype was seen repeatedly, ten times or more. This chain joins TRBV20-1 and TRBJ2-7; TRBD1 aligns across 8 bases. CDR3 size: 13 residues. Germline V lookup: CDR1 DFQATT, CDR2 SNEGSKA (reference sequence). Trimming took 3 bases from V and 2 from J; bases not matched to a gene: 3. CDR3 nucleotides: TGCAGTGCTAGTCACAGGGGGACCTACGAGCAGTACGTC. This translates into CSASHRGTYEQYV.